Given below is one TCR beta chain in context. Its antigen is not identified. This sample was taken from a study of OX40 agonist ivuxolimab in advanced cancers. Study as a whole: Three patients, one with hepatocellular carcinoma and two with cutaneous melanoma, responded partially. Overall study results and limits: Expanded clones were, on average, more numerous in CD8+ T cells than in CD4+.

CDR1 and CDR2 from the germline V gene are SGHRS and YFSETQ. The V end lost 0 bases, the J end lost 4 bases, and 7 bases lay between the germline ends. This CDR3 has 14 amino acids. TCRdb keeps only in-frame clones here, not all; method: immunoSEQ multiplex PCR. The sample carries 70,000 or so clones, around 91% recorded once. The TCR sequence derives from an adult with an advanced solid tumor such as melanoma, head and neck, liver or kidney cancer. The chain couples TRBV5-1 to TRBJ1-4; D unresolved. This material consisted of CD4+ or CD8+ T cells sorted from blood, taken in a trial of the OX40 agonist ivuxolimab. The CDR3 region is CASSLEANNEKLFF. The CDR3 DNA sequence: TGCGCCAGCAGCTTGGAGGCGAATAATGAAAAACTGTTTTTT.